The 6 T cell receptor beta chains reported below all come from one sample, sequenced in a study of blood T cell repertoires in COVID-19. Data came from immunoSEQ multiplex PCR; TCRdb stores just in-frame clones and leaves some out. This table has some 100,000 clones, just over 90% appearing once. Sequencing was done on a sample of peripheral blood. These receptor sequences come from a man aged 60-69 years with acute or convalescent COVID-19.

This clone turned up a few times. The gene calls are TRBV10-3 and TRBJ2-7; 9 bases are shared with TRBD2. The CDR3 has 13 residues. Trimming took 6 bases from V and 5 from J; bases not matched to a gene: 5. Germline V gene data show CDR1 as ENHRY and CDR2 as SYGVKD. The DNA for the CDR3 is TGTGCCATCAGGGTAGCGGGAGCAAACGAGCAGTACTTC. Translation: CAIRVAGANEQYF.

J is TRBJ2-4 and V is TRBV9; possible D gene TRBD2, 6 bases. Trimming left V 4 bases short and J 1 base short, with 12 bases between. The germline gives CDR1 SGDLS, CDR2 YYNGEE. The CDR3 extends over 15 amino acids. CDR3 in amino acids: CASSPEGRAKNIQYF. CDR3 sequence (DNA): TGTGCCAGCAGCCCGGAGGGGAGGGCCAAAAACATTCAGTACTTC.

In this sample, this clone turned up once. This chain joins TRBV24-1 and TRBJ1-1; 9 bases match TRBD1. The CDR3 has 14 amino acids. The V segment lost 10 bases and the J segment 1 base; nucleotides outside the gene matches: 6. Germline loops: CDR1 KGHDR, CDR2 SFDVKD. The CDR3 nucleotides read TGTGCCACGACGGCGGGACAGGGGAACACTGAAGCTTTCTTT. It translates to CATTAGQGNTEAFF.

The rearrangement links TRBV21-1 to TRBJ1-6; the table assigns TRBD1, which was not confirmed against the DNA. TRBV21-1 is a pseudogene. The CDR3 contains 14 residues. The CDR3 loop reads CASSQTGKNSPLHF. The CDR3 DNA sequence: TGTGCCAGCAGCCAGACAGGGAAAAATTCACCCCTCCACTTT.

To note about this clone: Other nucleotide sequences in the sample specify the same CDR3. This sequence joins TRBV5-1 and TRBJ1-2; a possible D gene is TRBD1 (6 bases). This CDR3 contains 14 residues. From germline, CDR1 is SGHRS and CDR2 YFSETQ. V lost 0 bases and J lost 0, with 6 bases in between. The CDR3 is CASSLDRANYGYTF. The CDR3 DNA is TGCGCCAGCAGCTTGGACAGGGCTAACTATGGCTACACCTTC.

This clone was seen only once. The chain is built from TRBV19 and TRBJ1-6, with 7 bases fitting TRBD1. The CDR3 is 14 amino acids. Germline CDR1 LNHDA, CDR2 SQIVND (reference sequence). V trimming: 7 bases; J trimming: 7 bases; junction bases outside the gene matches: 7. The CDR3 spells CASTSGQINSPLHF. The CDR3 DNA sequence: TGTGCCAGTACCTCGGGACAGATCAATTCACCCCTCCACTTT. Full variable domain (rest looked up from reference TRBV19 and TRBJ1-6): DGGITQSPKYLFRKEGQNVTLSCEQNLNHDAMYWYRQDPGQGLRLIYYSQIVNDFQKGDIAEGYSVSREKKESFPLTVTSAQKNPTAFYLCASTSGQINSPLHFGNGTRLTVT.